The subject of this entry is one T cell receptor (beta chain). Its cognate antigen is unknown. This sample is part of a study of T-cell reconstitution after alpha-beta-depleted transplantation in children. Preparing the TCRbeta library involved the use of unique molecular identifiers. TCRdb independently ran MiXCR on the PCR reads; one entry per CDR3 protein. The sample contains around 270,000 distinct CDR3 sequences, 6% to 10% of which appear only once. Points from the study as a whole: By one year post-transplant, T-cell counts and diversity largely arose from T cells that were newly produced. The study reportedly traced alpha-beta T cells about two months after transplant to several hundred expanded graft clones. In some patients, recipient T cells and intrathymic progenitors surviving conditioning explained high day-60 diversity.

This specimen consisted of peripheral blood, obtained 360 days after TCRalphabeta/CD19-depleted stem cell transplant. This receptor was identified in a female patient between 2 and 10 years old who had a stem cell transplant for Fanconi anemia, so the T cells may come from the graft donor.

In nucleotides, the CDR3 is TGTGCCAGCACGACAGGGGCCATGAACACTGAAGCTTTCTTT. It codes for CASTTGAMNTEAFF. The chain employs TRBV2 and TRBJ1-1; 8 nucleotides match TRBD1. V shed 7 bases and J 0 bases; nucleotides not matched to a gene: 4. Germline V gene sequence: CDR1 SNHLY, CDR2 FYNNEI. The CDR3 is 14 residues long.